These 21 T cell receptor beta chains were all obtained from the same sample, sequenced in a study of CD8+CD57+ T cells in acquired aplastic anemia. The use of genomic DNA as template underpinned the TCR beta VDJ and CDR3 profiling. TCRdb re-called the reads through MiXCR, storing one row per CDR3 protein. The sample records 150,000 to 200,000 distinct CDR3 sequences, 35% to 55% being singletons. The specimen sequenced was sorted CD4+, CD8+, or CD8+CD57+ T cells (not recorded which) from PBMCs. All receptors come from a human donor in good health.

V usage is TRBV20-1 and J usage is TRBJ1-5, with D possibly being TRBD1 (5 bases). Germline V lookup: CDR1 DFQATT, CDR2 SNEGSKA (reference sequence). Trimming took 0 bases from V and 7 from J, leaving 13 bases between them. The CDR3 runs to 14 residues. CDR3 sequence: CSARDGGSIQPQHF. The CDR3 nucleotides read TGCAGTGCTAGAGATGGGGGATCCATCCAGCCCCAGCATTTT.

Points on this clonotype: One end of the junction fails to match germline, which may point to a read error. The chain employs TRBV7-7 and TRBJ1-1; the D gene is possibly TRBD1 (6 bases). Germline assignment: CDR1 SSHAT and CDR2 FNYEAQ (reference sequence). The CDR3 length is 13 residues. CDR3: CASSSNQGTEAFF. In nucleotides, the CDR3 is TGTGCTAGCAGCTCAAATCAGGGGACTGAAGCTTTCTTT.

About this clonotype itself: This CDR3 is missing its conserved last phenylalanine or tryptophan, likely due to a read error. The chain combines TRBV19 with TRBJ2-7; possible D gene TRBD1, 5 bases. Germline V gives CDR1 LNHDA, CDR2 SQIVND (reference sequence). There are 12 residues in the CDR3. The CDR3 spells CARFAGINEQYL. The CDR3 nucleotides are TGTGCTAGATTCGCAGGGATTAACGAGCAGTACCTC.

In its sample, this clonotype was seen many times. The chain has TRBV25-1 and TRBJ1-1; perhaps TRBD1 as D (5 bases). V was shortened by 2 bases and J by 7 bases, with 11 bases between the two germline ends. The germline CDR1 and CDR2 sequences are MGHDK and SYGVNS. CDR3 length equals 13 residues. The CDR3 is CASSERGRDEAFF. In DNA, the CDR3 is TGTGCCAGCAGTGAAAGGGGTCGGGATGAAGCTTTCTTT.

For the CDR3, the DNA is TGTGCCATCAGGGACCGCAGCTCCTACGAGCAGTACTTC. This sequence encodes CAIRDRSSYEQYF. This sequence joins TRBV10-3 and TRBJ2-7; no reliable D call. Trimming pared 6 bases from V and 0 bases from J, leaving 9 bases between. Germline CDR1 is ENHRY and CDR2 is SYGVKD. This CDR3 comprises 13 residues.

This clonotype occurred many times. The chain has TRBV7-6 and TRBJ2-7, with D maybe TRBD1 (6 bases). CDR3 length: 13 residues. V lost 2 bases and J lost 2, with 7 bases in between. Germline V gives CDR1 SGHVS, CDR2 FNYEAQ. CDR3 nucleotide sequence: TGTGCCAGCAGCTTATCAGGGGCCTACGAGCAGTACTTC. It encodes CASSLSGAYEQYF. Full variable domain (rest looked up from reference TRBV7-6 and TRBJ2-7): GAGVSQSPRYKVTKRGQDVALRCDPISGHVSLYWYRQALGQGPEFLTYFNYEAQQDKSGLPNDRFSAERPEGSISTLTIQRTEQRDSAMYRCASSLSGAYEQYFGPGTRLTVT.

The chain is built from TRBV24-1 and TRBJ2-3, with unresolved D. There are 12 residues in the CDR3. V was clipped by 2 bases and J by 1 base, with 0 bases between them. CDR1 is KGHDR and CDR2 is SFDVKD in the germline V gene. CDR3 residues: CATSDCTDTQYF. The CDR3 region has the DNA TGTGCCACCAGTGATTGCACAGATACGCAGTATTTT.

This clonotype occurred many times. A much bigger clone sits one base away, suggesting this may be a read error. The CDR3, as DNA: TGTGCCAGCAGTGCGGGACAACCTATCTCCTGCGAGCAGTACTTC. Translation gives CASSAGQPISCEQYF. The V gene is TRBV25-1, the J gene TRBJ2-7; possible D gene TRBD1, 6 bases. This CDR3 contains 15 residues. Germline assignment: CDR1 MGHDK and CDR2 SYGVNS.

V usage is TRBV6-7 and J usage is TRBJ1-1, with a possible D match to TRBD1 (5 bases). TRBV6-7 falls under the ORF class, with uncertain function. This CDR3 spans 13 amino acids. V shed 0 bases and J shed 10 bases, with 12 bases lying between them. Written as DNA, the CDR3 is TGTGCCAGCAGTTACTCGAGGGGCGCGGCAGCTTTCTTT. Translation gives CASSYSRGAAAFF.

This clonotype appeared many times. The chain employs TRBV19 and TRBJ1-1; 7 bases line up with TRBD1. Germline loops: CDR1 LNHDA, CDR2 SQIVND (reference sequence). Unmatched junction bases numbered 11, after V lost 7 bases and J lost 9 bases. The CDR3 length is 13 residues. This CDR3 is CASMKNRGEKAFF. CDR3 nucleotides: TGTGCCAGTATGAAAAACAGGGGAGAGAAAGCTTTCTTT. Supplemented by reference TRBV19 and TRBJ1-1, the full variable domain reads DGGITQSPKYLFRKEGQNVTLSCEQNLNHDAMYWYRQDPGQGLRLIYYSQIVNDFQKGDIAEGYSVSREKKESFPLTVTSAQKNPTAFYLCASMKNRGEKAFFGQGTRLTVV.

This sequence joins TRBV10-3 and TRBJ2-7; D is perhaps TRBD1 or TRBD2 (6 bases each). The CDR3 spans 13 residues. Looked up from germline, CDR1 is ENHRY and CDR2 is SYGVKD. Trimming pared 6 bases from V and 7 bases from J, leaving 16 bases between. The CDR3 nucleotides are TGTGCCATCAGGCCGGGACTTCAGGGGGAGCAGTACTTC. This encodes CAIRPGLQGEQYF.

This clonotype has a count of ten or more. The chain combines TRBV20-1 with TRBJ2-5, with a weak D call TRBD2 (6 bases). This CDR3 region has 13 residues. Looked up from germline, CDR1 is DFQATT and CDR2 is SNEGSKA (reference sequence). V shed 4 bases and J shed 1 base, with 10 bases lying between them. CDR3 DNA sequence: TGCAGTGCTAAAGGAGGGGTCCAAGAGACCCAGTACTTC. Translation gives CSAKGGVQETQYF.

This clonotype was seen at least ten times. The chain links TRBV15 to TRBJ2-7, with D unclear. The V and J ends lost 1 base and 4 bases respectively, with 8 bases between them. This CDR3 contains 13 residues. The germline CDR1 and CDR2 sequences are LNHNV and YYDKDF (reference sequence). DNA of the CDR3: TGTGCCACCAGCAGAGGTGCTGGTTACGAGCAGTACTTC. This sequence encodes CATSRGAGYEQYF.

Note on this clonotype: One junction end disagrees with the germline gene, perhaps due to a read error. The chain uses TRBV7-3 and TRBJ2-1, with a weak D call TRBD1 (6 bases). CDR3 length: 12 residues. The germline gives CDR1 SGHTA, CDR2 FQGTGA. CDR3 in amino acids: CASSSWDNQQFF. For the CDR3, the DNA is TGTGCCAGCAGCTCCTGGGACAATCAGCAGTTCTTC. The variable domain in full, completed from reference TRBV7-3 and TRBJ2-1, reads GAGVSQTPSNKVTEKGKYVELRCDPISGHTALYWYRQSLGQGPEFLIYFQGTGAADDSGLPNDRFFAVRPEGSVSTLKIQRTERGDSAVYLCASSSWDNQQFFGPGTRLTVL.

This clonotype turned up a few times. This could be a read error, since a much larger clone is one nucleotide away. V and J are TRBV20-1 and TRBJ1-5, with a possible D match to TRBD1 (5 bases). With 5 bases removed from V and 3 bases from J, the gap between germline ends came to 11 bases. Germline values: CDR1 DFQATT, CDR2 SNEGSKA (reference sequence). The CDR3 consists of 13 residues. The CDR3 here is CSARGQNNQPQHF. The CDR3 DNA follows: TGCAGTGCTCGGGGCCAGAACAATCAGCCCCAGCATTTT.

This clonotype was recorded at least ten times. This chain links TRBV12-3 or TRBV12-4 with TRBJ2-7, with 9 bases fitting TRBD1. Unmatched junction bases numbered 6, after V lost 3 bases and J lost 6 bases. The CDR3 has 14 amino acids. CDR3 DNA: TGTGCCAGCAGTTTCTGGACAGGGGTGTCCGAGCAGTACTTC. This sequence encodes CASSFWTGVSEQYF.

The table lists this clonotype with a count of one. The genes are TRBV9 and TRBJ1-6, with D tentatively TRBD1 (5 bases). The CDR3 consists of 13 residues. V dropped 6 bases and J dropped 7 bases, with 11 bases sitting between them. The germline V gene has CDR1 SGDLS and CDR2 YYNGEE. The CDR3: CASKGRENSPLHF. CDR3 nucleotide sequence: TGTGCCAGCAAGGGACGGGAGAATTCACCCCTCCACTTT.

This clonotype has at least ten counts. The chain has TRBV7-9 and TRBJ2-7; 7 bases line up with TRBD2. The CDR3 contains 17 residues. The trim removed 1 base at V and 3 bases at J, leaving 12 bases unmatched. From germline, CDR1 is SEHNR and CDR2 FQNEAQ (reference sequence). The chain's CDR3 is CASSLVLGERGGYEQYF. CDR3 DNA sequence: TGTGCCAGCAGCTTAGTTTTGGGGGAGCGGGGCGGCTACGAGCAGTACTTC.

This clonotype has more than one count but fewer than ten. This chain links TRBV11-3 with TRBJ2-4; 10 bases match TRBD2. The CDR3 sequence is 14 residues long. Germline assignment: CDR1 SGHNT and CDR2 YENEEA. Trimming at V came to 1 base and at J to 15 bases, leaving 9 bases not matched to a gene. CDR3 loop: CASSLVTSGEVLYF. DNA for the CDR3: TGTGCCAGCAGCTTAGTTACTAGCGGGGAAGTCCTGTACTTC.

Comments on this clonotype: Given a much more abundant clone one base away, this may be a read error. In this CDR3 the conserved last residue, phenylalanine or tryptophan, is missing, so a read error is likely. This rearrangement joins TRBV5-5 to TRBJ2-3, with 7 bases lining up with TRBD1. Germline V CDR1 and CDR2: SGHKS, YYEKEE (reference sequence). The length of the CDR3 is 14 residues. The J segment lost 2 bases and the V segment lost 4 bases, leaving 4 bases of the junction unmatched. The CDR3: CASSPGQHTDTQYS. The CDR3 bases are TGTGCCAGCAGCCCGGGACAGCACACAGATACGCAGTATTCT.

This clonotype has ten or more counts. The rearrangement uses TRBV18 and TRBJ1-1; D perhaps matches TRBD1 (6 bases). Germline V gene data show CDR1 as KGHSH and CDR2 as LQKENI. Trimming took off 4 bases at V and 0 bases at J, with 6 bases between the two ends. CDR3 length: 13 amino acids. The CDR3 loop is CASSRTVNTEAFF. The CDR3, as DNA: TGTGCCAGCTCACGGACAGTGAACACTGAAGCTTTCTTT.